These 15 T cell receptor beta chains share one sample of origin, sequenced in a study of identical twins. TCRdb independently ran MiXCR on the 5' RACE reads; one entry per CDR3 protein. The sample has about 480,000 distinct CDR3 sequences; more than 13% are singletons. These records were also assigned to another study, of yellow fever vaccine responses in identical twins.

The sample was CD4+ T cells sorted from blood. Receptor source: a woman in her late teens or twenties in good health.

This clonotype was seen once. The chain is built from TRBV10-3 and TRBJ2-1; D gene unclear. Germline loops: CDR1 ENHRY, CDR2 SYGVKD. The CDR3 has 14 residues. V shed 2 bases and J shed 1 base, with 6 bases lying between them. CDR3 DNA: TGTGCCATCAGTGAGGGACCTTCCTACAATGAGCAGTTCTTC. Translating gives CAISEGPSYNEQFF.

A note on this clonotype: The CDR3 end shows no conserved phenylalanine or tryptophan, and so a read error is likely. CDR3 protein: CASTEKRGTRLYEQYY. In nucleotides, the CDR3 is TGTGCCAGCACCGAAAAAAGGGGGACGCGGCTCTACGAGCAGTACTAC. The rearrangement uses TRBV6-1 and TRBJ2-7, with a possible D match to TRBD1 (6 bases). Germline lookup yields CDR1 MNHNS and CDR2 SASEGT. The CDR3 length is 16 residues. V shed 7 bases and J shed 3 bases, with 22 bases lying between them.

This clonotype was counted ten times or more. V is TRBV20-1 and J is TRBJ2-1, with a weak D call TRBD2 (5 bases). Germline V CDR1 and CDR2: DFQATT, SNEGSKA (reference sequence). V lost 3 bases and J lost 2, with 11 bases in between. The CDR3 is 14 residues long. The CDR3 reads CSASGKDPYNEQFF. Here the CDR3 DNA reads TGCAGTGCTAGCGGGAAGGACCCCTACAATGAGCAGTTCTTC.

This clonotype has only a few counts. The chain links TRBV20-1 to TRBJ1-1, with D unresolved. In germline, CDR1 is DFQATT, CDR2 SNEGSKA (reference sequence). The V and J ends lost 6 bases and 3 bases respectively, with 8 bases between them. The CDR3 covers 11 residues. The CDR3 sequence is CSAWGDTEAFF. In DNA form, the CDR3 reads TGCAGTGCCTGGGGTGACACTGAAGCTTTCTTT.

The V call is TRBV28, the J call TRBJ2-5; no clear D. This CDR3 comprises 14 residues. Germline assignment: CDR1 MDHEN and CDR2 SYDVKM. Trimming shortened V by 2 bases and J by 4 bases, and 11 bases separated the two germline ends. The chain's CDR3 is CASSLRRLGETQYF. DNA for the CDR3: TGTGCCAGCAGTTTAAGACGACTCGGAGAGACCCAGTACTTC.

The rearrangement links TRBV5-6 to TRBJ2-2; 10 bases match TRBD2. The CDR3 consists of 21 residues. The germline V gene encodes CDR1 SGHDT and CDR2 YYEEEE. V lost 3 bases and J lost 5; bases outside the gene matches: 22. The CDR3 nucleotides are TGTGCCAGCAGCTCCCCCATGGCCCGGGCACTAGCGGGAAAGAAAACCGGGGAGCTGTTTTTT. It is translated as CASSSPMARALAGKKTGELFF.

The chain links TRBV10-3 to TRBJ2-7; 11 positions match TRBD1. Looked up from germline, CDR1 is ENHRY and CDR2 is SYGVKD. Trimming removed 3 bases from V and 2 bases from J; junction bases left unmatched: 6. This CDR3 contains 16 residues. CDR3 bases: TGTGCCATCAGTGATTCCCCGGGACAGGGGGCCTACGAGCAGTACTTC. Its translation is CAISDSPGQGAYEQYF.

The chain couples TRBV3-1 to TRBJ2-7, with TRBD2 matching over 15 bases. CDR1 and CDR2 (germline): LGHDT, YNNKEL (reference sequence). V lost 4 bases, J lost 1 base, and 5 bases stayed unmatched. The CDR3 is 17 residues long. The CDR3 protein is CASSPKGLAGGSYEQYF. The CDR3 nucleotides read TGTGCCAGCAGCCCGAAGGGACTAGCGGGAGGATCCTACGAGCAGTACTTC.

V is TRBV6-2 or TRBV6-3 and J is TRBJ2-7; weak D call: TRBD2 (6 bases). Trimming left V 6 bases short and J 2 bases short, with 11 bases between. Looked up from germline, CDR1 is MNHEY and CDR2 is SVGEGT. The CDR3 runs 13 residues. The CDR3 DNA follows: TGTGCCAGCAGAGATAGCGGCACCTACGAGCAGTACTTC. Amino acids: CASRDSGTYEQYF.

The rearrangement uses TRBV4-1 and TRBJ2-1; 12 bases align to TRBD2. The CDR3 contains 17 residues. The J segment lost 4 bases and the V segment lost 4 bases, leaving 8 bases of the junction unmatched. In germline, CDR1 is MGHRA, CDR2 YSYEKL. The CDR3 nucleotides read TGCGCCAGCAGCCCCGATCCCGGGACTAGCGGGTACAATGAGCAGTTCTTC. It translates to CASSPDPGTSGYNEQFF.

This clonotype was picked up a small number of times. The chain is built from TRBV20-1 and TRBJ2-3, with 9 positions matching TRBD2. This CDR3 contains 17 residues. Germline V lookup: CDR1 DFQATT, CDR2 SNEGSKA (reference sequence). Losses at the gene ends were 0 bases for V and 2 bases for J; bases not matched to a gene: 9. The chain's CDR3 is CSARDPWVAGATDTQYF. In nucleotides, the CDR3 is TGCAGTGCTAGAGATCCCTGGGTAGCGGGGGCCACAGATACGCAGTATTTT.

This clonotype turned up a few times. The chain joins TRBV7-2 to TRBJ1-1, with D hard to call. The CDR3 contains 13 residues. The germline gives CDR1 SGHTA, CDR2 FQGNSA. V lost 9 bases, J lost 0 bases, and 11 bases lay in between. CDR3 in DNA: TGTGCCAGTTTAAGGACCGTGAACACTGAAGCTTTCTTT. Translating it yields CASLRTVNTEAFF.

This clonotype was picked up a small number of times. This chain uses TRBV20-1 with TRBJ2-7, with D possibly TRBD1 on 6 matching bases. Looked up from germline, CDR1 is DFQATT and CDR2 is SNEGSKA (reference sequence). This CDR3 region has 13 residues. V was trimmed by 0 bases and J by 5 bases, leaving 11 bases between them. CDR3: CSARDSGAHEQYF. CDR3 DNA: TGCAGTGCTAGAGATTCAGGGGCCCACGAGCAGTACTTC.

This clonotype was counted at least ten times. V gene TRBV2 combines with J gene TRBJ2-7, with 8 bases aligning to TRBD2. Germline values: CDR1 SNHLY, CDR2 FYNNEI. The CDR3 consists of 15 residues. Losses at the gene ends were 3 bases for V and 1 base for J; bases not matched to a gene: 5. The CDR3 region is CASSDSGVGSYEQYF. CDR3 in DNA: TGTGCCAGCAGTGATAGCGGGGTCGGTTCCTACGAGCAGTACTTC.

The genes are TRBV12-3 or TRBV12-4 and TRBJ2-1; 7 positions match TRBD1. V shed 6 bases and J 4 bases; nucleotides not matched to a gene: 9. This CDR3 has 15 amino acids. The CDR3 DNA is TGTGCCAGCAGGGCCGACAGGGCAGGGTACAATGAGCAGTTCTTC. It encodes CASRADRAGYNEQFF.